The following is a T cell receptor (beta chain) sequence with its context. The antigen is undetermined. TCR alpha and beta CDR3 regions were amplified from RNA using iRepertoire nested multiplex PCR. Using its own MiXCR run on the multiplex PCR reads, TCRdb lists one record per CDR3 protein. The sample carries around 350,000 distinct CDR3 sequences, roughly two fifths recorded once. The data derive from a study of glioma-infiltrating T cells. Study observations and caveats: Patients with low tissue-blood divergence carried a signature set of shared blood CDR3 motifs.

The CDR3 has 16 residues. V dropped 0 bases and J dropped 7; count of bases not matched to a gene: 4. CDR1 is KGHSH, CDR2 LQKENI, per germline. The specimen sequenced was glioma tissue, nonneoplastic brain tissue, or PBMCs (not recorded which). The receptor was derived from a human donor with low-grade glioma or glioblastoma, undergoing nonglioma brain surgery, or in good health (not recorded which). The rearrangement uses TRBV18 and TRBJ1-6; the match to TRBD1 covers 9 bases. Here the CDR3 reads CASSPPPGQGNSPLHF. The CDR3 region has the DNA TGTGCCAGCTCACCACCTCCGGGACAGGGCAATTCACCCCTCCACTTT.